A selection of T cell receptor beta chains follows, all from one sample in a study of shared clonotypes between healthy human individuals. Repertoires were generated with immunoSEQ multiplex PCR, while TCRdb's copy carries only in-frame clones and drops some. In the table there are 400,000 to 600,000 clones, about 96% of which are singletons. Material: naive CD4+ T cells sorted from blood. These receptors all stem from a woman in her twenties or thirties in good health. CDR3s include the opening cysteine and the closing phenylalanine or tryptophan. A D gene is named only where the DNA matches it firmly. The size of a clone is reported for some rows only, either as once, few or many, or as a class for expanded clones.

D gene	V gene	clone size	J gene	CDR3 protein	CDR3 DNA
.	TRBV28	.	TRBJ1-5	CASSLGLPGQPQHF	TGTGCCAGCAGTTTGGGCCTTCCGGGTCAGCCCCAGCATTTT
TRBD1	TRBV5-1	.	TRBJ2-3	CASSLTGVGTDTQYF	TGCGCCAGCAGCTTAACAGGGGTCGGCACAGATACGCAGTATTTT
.	TRBV20-1	.	TRBJ2-7	CSARGSFEQYF	TGCAGTGCTCGGGGGTCCTTTGAGCAGTACTTC
.	TRBV19	few	TRBJ1-1	CAPPQRHPEAFF	TGTGCCCCACCCCAGAGACACCCTGAAGCTTTCTTT
TRBD2	TRBV28	.	TRBJ2-1	CASNPPSSPSGSDEQFF	TGTGCCAGCAACCCACCAAGCTCCCCTAGCGGGAGTGATGAGCAGTTCTTC
.	TRBV30	.	TRBJ1-1	CAWRMTGQKLTAEAFF	TGTGCCTGGAGGATGACAGGACAGAAGCTTACCGCTGAAGCTTTCTTT
.	TRBV7-3	.	TRBJ2-2	CASSLTGENTGELFF	TGTGCCAGCAGCTTAACCGGGGAGAACACCGGGGAGCTGTTTTTT
.	TRBV28	.	TRBJ2-7	CASSLWRGGYEQYF	TGTGCCAGCAGTTTATGGCGTGGGGGTTACGAGCAGTACTTC
.	TRBV5-6	.	TRBJ2-7	CASSPWDWAGAYEQYF	TGTGCCAGCAGTCCATGGGACTGGGCTGGGGCCTACGAGCAGTACTTC
.	TRBV28	.	TRBJ2-1	CASSPPGEQFF	TGTGCCAGCAGCCCGCCGGGCGAGCAGTTCTTC
.	TRBV5-5	once	TRBJ1-5	CASSWDGYSNQPQHF	TGTGCCAGCAGCTGGGACGGTTATAGCAATCAGCCCCAGCATTTT
TRBD1	TRBV27	.	TRBJ1-5	CASSPLQGAQQPQHF	TGTGCCAGCAGTCCCCTACAGGGGGCACAGCAGCCCCAGCATTTT
TRBD2	TRBV28	.	TRBJ2-7	CASSQLLAGVSYEQYF	TGTGCCAGCAGCCAACTCCTAGCGGGAGTCTCCTACGAGCAGTACTTC
TRBD1	TRBV28	.	TRBJ2-3	CASSLSAVEQGASDTQYF	TGTGCCAGCAGTTTAAGTGCGGTGGAACAGGGGGCTTCAGATACGCAGTATTTT
TRBD1	TRBV5-1	.	TRBJ2-2	CASSDEDRAKRWGGELFF	TGCGCCAGCAGCGACGAGGACAGGGCAAAGCGATGGGGCGGGGAGCTGTTTTTT
TRBD2	TRBV7-6	.	TRBJ2-5	CASSPSGALYQETQYF	TGTGCCAGCAGCCCAAGCGGGGCCCTCTACCAAGAGACCCAGTACTTC
TRBD1	TRBV6-1	.	TRBJ1-4	CASKSGQGNEKLFF	TGTGCCAGCAAGTCAGGACAGGGAAACGAAAAACTGTTTTTT
.	TRBV5-4	.	TRBJ2-5	CASSLRPPQTQYF	TGTGCCAGCAGCTTGAGACCCCCTCAAACCCAGTACTTC
.	TRBV10-2	.	TRBJ1-2	CASRGMTANYGYTF	TGCGCCAGCAGGGGAATGACAGCTAACTATGGCTACACCTTC
.	TRBV19	.	TRBJ1-2	CASSFQQNPGSGYTF	TGTGCCAGTAGCTTCCAACAGAACCCCGGTTCTGGCTACACCTTC
.	TRBV7-2	.	TRBJ2-3	CASSLQLVSFTDTQYF	TGTGCCAGCAGCTTACAGTTGGTTAGCTTCACAGATACGCAGTATTTT
.	TRBV28	.	TRBJ2-7	CASRPGLYEQYF	TGTGCCAGCCGGCCAGGGCTCTACGAGCAGTACTTC
TRBD2	TRBV10-1	.	TRBJ2-3	CASSDRASGGTDTQYF	TGCGCCAGCAGTGATCGGGCTAGCGGGGGCACAGATACGCAGTATTTT
.	TRBV25-1	.	TRBJ2-6	CASSDSPAGANVLTF	TGTGCCAGCAGTGATTCCCCGGCTGGGGCCAACGTCCTGACTTTC
TRBD1	TRBV5-8	.	TRBJ2-5	CASSLPRGLRETQYF	TGTGCCAGCAGCTTACCCAGGGGGCTTCGGGAGACCCAGTACTTC
.	TRBV19	.	TRBJ2-1	CASSSSGYEQFF	TGTGCCAGTAGTTCAAGCGGCTATGAGCAGTTCTTC
TRBD1	TRBV4-1	.	TRBJ2-5	CASSQGGGTGLKETQYF	TGCGCCAGCAGCCAAGGGGGGGGGACAGGGCTAAAAGAGACCCAGTACTTC
TRBD1	TRBV5-1	.	TRBJ2-3	CASSARRDSSTDTQYF	TGCGCCAGCAGCGCGCGCCGGGACAGCAGCACAGATACGCAGTATTTT
.	TRBV5-1	once	TRBJ1-1	CASSFGPMNTEAFF	TGCGCCAGCAGCTTTGGGCCAATGAACACTGAAGCTTTCTTT
TRBD2	TRBV10-3	.	TRBJ2-7	CAIRTLAGGPYEQYF	TGTGCCATCCGTACTCTAGCGGGAGGACCCTACGAGCAGTACTTC
.	TRBV5-1	.	TRBJ2-3	CASSRTGLANTDTQYF	TGCGCCAGCAGCAGGACAGGACTAGCAAACACAGATACGCAGTATTTT
.	TRBV5-1	.	TRBJ2-4	CASSTDSSDIQYF	TGCGCCAGCAGCACGGACTCATCGGACATTCAGTACTTC
.	TRBV2	.	TRBJ2-4	CASSEGVAKNIQYF	TGTGCCAGCAGTGAAGGCGTGGCCAAAAACATTCAGTACTTC
.	TRBV6-6	.	TRBJ1-1	CASSPDSGNTEAFF	TGTGCCAGCAGCCCGGACAGCGGGAACACTGAAGCTTTCTTT
.	TRBV7-9	once	TRBJ1-2	CASSPIEKATFSYGYTF	TGTGCCAGCAGCCCTATCGAGAAGGCAACCTTTTCCTATGGCTACACCTTC
.	TRBV19	.	TRBJ1-4	CASSMGGTNEKLFF	TGTGCCAGTAGTATGGGGGGGACTAATGAAAAACTGTTTTTT
TRBD2	TRBV5-1	.	TRBJ2-7	CASSAGTSGTVSYEQYF	TGCGCCAGCAGCGCTGGGACTAGCGGGACCGTCTCCTACGAGCAGTACTTC
TRBD1	TRBV28	.	TRBJ1-2	CASTTGDYGYTF	TGTGCCAGCACGACAGGGGACTATGGCTACACCTTC
TRBD1	TRBV28	.	TRBJ2-7	CASSLTGTGRNYEQYF	TGTGCCAGCAGTCTTACCGGGACAGGGAGGAACTACGAGCAGTACTTC
TRBD2	TRBV11-2	.	TRBJ2-2	CASTLAGRVNTGELFF	TGTGCCAGCACCTTAGCGGGACGGGTGAACACCGGGGAGCTGTTTTTT
.	TRBV6-5	.	TRBJ1-3	CASSPGIDSGNTIYF	TGTGCCAGCAGCCCCGGGATCGACTCTGGAAACACCATATATTTT
.	TRBV9	once	TRBJ2-1	CASSVGFRGEYEQFF	TGTGCCAGCAGCGTAGGGTTTAGGGGAGAGTATGAGCAGTTCTTC
.	TRBV9	.	TRBJ1-5	CASSGPPRAKGNQPQHF	TGTGCCAGCAGCGGACCCCCCCGGGCCAAGGGCAATCAGCCCCAGCATTTT
TRBD1	TRBV6-1	.	TRBJ1-4	CASSEVPGTAATNEKLFF	TGTGCCAGCAGTGAAGTCCCCGGGACAGCTGCAACTAATGAAAAACTGTTTTTT
TRBD1	TRBV5-1	.	TRBJ2-5	CASSPGQVLQETQYF	TGCGCCAGCAGCCCGGGACAGGTACTCCAAGAGACCCAGTACTTC
.	TRBV28	.	TRBJ2-6	CASTFSDSGANVLTF	TGTGCCAGTACTTTCAGCGACTCTGGGGCCAACGTCCTGACTTTC
TRBD1	TRBV18	.	TRBJ2-1	CASSLTGQGDNEQFF	TGTGCCAGCTCACTGACGGGACAGGGAGACAATGAGCAGTTCTTC
.	TRBV11-2	.	TRBJ2-5	CASSTLGQGKKETQYF	TGTGCCAGCAGCACTCTAGGTCAGGGGAAGAAGGAGACCCAGTACTTC
TRBD1	TRBV6-5	.	TRBJ1-5	CASSLLDRSNQPQHF	TGTGCCAGCAGTTTATTGGACAGGAGTAATCAGCCCCAGCATTTT